This passage covers 22 T cell receptor beta chains from one sample sequenced in a study of blood T cells in healthy people across ages. Then a second PCR, running about 6 to 12 cycles, was carried out with a sample-barcoded 5' primer and a J-beta primer mix. TCRdb re-analysed the 5' RACE reads in MiXCR, keeping a single row per CDR3 protein. The table lists some 690,000 distinct CDR3 sequences, 22% of them singletons. The sequenced sample was blood. Source of these receptors: a man between 65 and 85 years old in good health.

The chain recombines TRBV5-5 with TRBJ1-5, with D possibly TRBD1 on 5 matching bases. This CDR3 region has 18 residues. In germline, CDR1 is SGHKS, CDR2 YYEKEE (reference sequence). The germline V and J ends were trimmed by 4 bases and 2 bases, with 22 bases remaining between them. CDR3 in amino acids: CASSPLAGQGRGNQPQHF. DNA for the CDR3: TGTGCCAGCAGCCCCCTGGCGGGGCAGGGTAGGGGCAATCAGCCCCAGCATTTT.

This clonotype was seen only a few times. The chain is built from TRBV7-2 and TRBJ1-2, with D maybe TRBD1 (5 bases). The V and J ends lost 5 bases and 4 bases respectively, with 11 bases between them. CDR1 is SGHTA and CDR2 is FQGNSA in the germline V gene. The CDR3 has 13 residues. In DNA, the CDR3 is TGTGCCAGCAGCCAGGGCATCATCTATGGCTACACCTTC. As protein: CASSQGIIYGYTF. The full variable domain, with the rest looked up from reference TRBV7-2 and TRBJ1-2, is GAGVSQSPSNKVTEKGKDVELRCDPISGHTALYWYRQSLGQGLEFLIYFQGNSAPDKSGLPSDRFSAERTGGSVSTLTIQRTQQEDSAVYLCASSQGIIYGYTFGSGTRLTVV.

The V call is TRBV7-7, the J call TRBJ2-2; D might be TRBD2 (5 bases). V lost 3 bases to trimming and J lost 3 bases, with 11 bases between them. The CDR3 has 15 residues. Germline V CDR1 and CDR2: SSHAT, FNYEAQ (reference sequence). CDR3 nucleotide sequence: TGTGCCAGCAGCTTGGGGAGTCCGGACACCGGGGAGCTGTTTTTT. This gives the protein CASSLGSPDTGELFF.

A few counts support this clonotype. The gene calls are TRBV11-2 and TRBJ2-5; a weak D match, TRBD2 (5 bases). This CDR3 contains 14 residues. The germline CDR1 and CDR2 sequences are SGHAT and FQNNGV. Trimming took 5 bases from V and 1 from J, leaving 11 bases between them. CDR3 protein: CASSRGLRQETQYF. CDR3 in DNA: TGTGCCAGCAGCCGTGGACTCCGCCAAGAGACCCAGTACTTC.

CDR3 in DNA: TGTGCCAGCAGTTCAATAGTCGCGGGTGCGGCCAATGAGCAGTTCTTC. Protein product: CASSSIVAGAANEQFF. The chain joins TRBV6-5 to TRBJ2-1, with D tentatively TRBD2 (5 bases). Germline lookup yields CDR1 MNHEY and CDR2 SVGAGI. This CDR3 has 16 amino acids. Deletions cut 4 bases from V and 6 bases from J, with 19 bases between.

This clonotype was seen a few times. This chain links TRBV18 with TRBJ2-3, with 9 bases that match TRBD2. CDR3 length: 17 residues. From germline, CDR1 is KGHSH and CDR2 LQKENI. Germline trimming cut 0 bases from V and 2 bases from J; bases unmatched to any gene: 6. The CDR3 DNA sequence: TGTGCCAGCTCACCACCCTCGGGACTAGCTAACACAGATACGCAGTATTTT. This encodes CASSPPSGLANTDTQYF.

The rearrangement uses TRBV15 and TRBJ1-1, with 7 nucleotides matching TRBD1. Unmatched junction bases numbered 6, after V lost 4 bases and J lost 1 base. CDR3 length: 15 residues. Germline loops: CDR1 LNHNV, CDR2 YYDKDF (reference sequence). As DNA, the CDR3 is TGTGCCACCAGCAAACCGGGACAGCGGAACACTGAAGCTTTCTTT. Translated: CATSKPGQRNTEAFF.

This clonotype was recorded at least ten times. The chain joins TRBV5-1 to TRBJ2-3; weak D call: TRBD1 (7 bases). CDR3 size: 18 residues. With 4 bases removed from V and 2 bases from J, the gap between germline ends came to 23 bases. From germline, CDR1 is SGHRS and CDR2 YFSETQ. CDR3 amino acids: CASSLQGRSLLATDTQYF. In DNA, the CDR3 is TGCGCCAGCAGCCTACAGGGGAGGTCCTTACTCGCCACAGATACGCAGTATTTT.

The rearrangement uses TRBV27 and TRBJ1-2; a weak D match, TRBD1 (5 bases). V lost 6 bases to trimming and J lost 3 bases, with 17 bases between them. CDR1 is MNHEY, CDR2 SMNVEV, per germline (reference sequence). CDR3 size: 15 residues. In DNA form, the CDR3 reads TGTGCCAGCAGCCCCCTGGGGGAAAAGTACTATGGCTACACCTTC. Residues: CASSPLGEKYYGYTF.

This chain links TRBV5-1 with TRBJ2-4; D is possibly TRBD1 (5 bases). The V end lost 0 bases, the J end lost 0 bases, and 10 bases lay between the germline ends. The CDR3 covers 16 residues. CDR1 SGHRS and CDR2 YFSETQ come from the germline V gene. This CDR3 reads CASSLEDTLAKNIQYF. DNA for the CDR3: TGCGCCAGCAGCTTGGAGGACACTCTAGCCAAAAACATTCAGTACTTC.

The rearrangement uses TRBV12-3 or TRBV12-4 and TRBJ1-2; D perhaps matches TRBD1 (5 bases). The length of the CDR3 is 13 residues. The ends were cut back, 4 bases at V and 8 bases at J, with 14 bases in the middle. CDR3 residues: CASSSGGVRGYTF. CDR3 nucleotide sequence: TGTGCCAGCAGTTCTGGGGGGGTGAGGGGCTACACCTTC.

The V gene is TRBV6-1, the J gene TRBJ2-3; no definite D call. Germline V CDR1 and CDR2: MNHNS, SASEGT. V gave up 1 base and J gave up 1 base, with 6 bases separating them. The CDR3 has 14 amino acids. The CDR3 nucleotides read TGTGCCAGCAGTGAAGAGCCTCGCACAGATACGCAGTATTTT. Residues: CASSEEPRTDTQYF.

A word on this clonotype: This sequence may be a read error, since a much larger clone differs from it by one base. The chain recombines TRBV28 with TRBJ1-1, with TRBD1 matching 8 bases. The CDR3 has 14 amino acids. Germline V gene sequence: CDR1 MDHEN, CDR2 SYDVKM. CDR3 in amino acids: CASRGNRGNPEAFF. The CDR3 bases are TGTGCCAGCAGGGGGAACAGGGGGAACCCTGAAGCTTTCTTT.

The chain is built from TRBV20-1 and TRBJ2-1; 8 nucleotides line up with TRBD2. CDR1 is DFQATT and CDR2 is SNEGSKA in the germline V gene (reference sequence). This CDR3 is built from 13 residues. Trimming removed 7 bases from V and 3 bases from J; junction bases left unmatched: 5. CDR3 sequence: CSVTGTSYNEQFF. CDR3 sequence (DNA): TGCAGTGTAACCGGGACTAGCTACAATGAGCAGTTCTTC.

This clonotype appeared a few times. The rearrangement links TRBV12-5 to TRBJ1-2; TRBD1 is a possible D gene (6 bases). The CDR3 sequence is 18 residues long. The germline V gene encodes CDR1 LGHNT and CDR2 FRNRAP. V lost 1 base and J 0 bases, leaving 18 bases between the germline ends. CDR3 region: CASGLGRQVIFSNYGYTF. In DNA, the CDR3 is TGTGCTAGTGGTTTGGGTAGACAGGTGATTTTCTCTAACTATGGCTACACCTTC.

This clonotype was recorded a few times. Germline and junction disagree at one end, which may indicate a read error. This chain connects TRBV29-1 to TRBJ2-1, with unresolved D. This CDR3 has 13 residues. The germline gives CDR1 SQVTM, CDR2 ANQGSEA. CDR3 sequence: CSVEEYSYNAQFF. In nucleotides, the CDR3 is TGCAGCGTTGAAGAGTACTCCTACAATGCGCAGTTCTTC.

The chain combines TRBV5-1 with TRBJ2-1; 7 nucleotides agree with TRBD2. Trimming cost V 1 base and J 6 bases; bases outside gene matches: 7. This CDR3 comprises 15 residues. The germline V gene has CDR1 SGHRS and CDR2 YFSETQ. The CDR3 loop is CASSLSQRGPNEQFF. The CDR3 DNA reads as TGCGCCAGCAGCTTGTCCCAGCGGGGCCCCAATGAGCAGTTCTTC.

The rearrangement links TRBV20-1 to TRBJ2-5, with 7 bases that match TRBD2. Near its end, the DNA agrees better with TRBJ2-7, so the J call may be wrong. CDR3 size: 14 residues. CDR1 and CDR2 (germline): DFQATT, SNEGSKA (reference sequence). Written as DNA, the CDR3 is TGCAGTGCTATAGATGTCGGGGGGACCTACGAGCAGTACGTC. Protein product: CSAIDVGGTYEQYV.

This clonotype turned up a few times. CDR3 nucleotides: TGCAGCGTGGGACTAGCGGGAAGGTGGAGTGAGCAGTTCTTC. Residues: CSVGLAGRWSEQFF. The rearrangement uses TRBV29-1 and TRBJ2-1; 13 bases match TRBD2. Looked up from germline, CDR1 is SQVTM and CDR2 is ANQGSEA. Germline trimming cut 6 bases from V and 9 bases from J; bases unmatched to any gene: 8. This CDR3 contains 14 residues.

The chain joins TRBV11-2 to TRBJ2-7, with 11 bases aligning to TRBD2. With the DNA end fitting TRBJ2-1 better, the J assignment may be wrong. This CDR3 contains 19 residues. Germline V lookup: CDR1 SGHAT, CDR2 FQNNGV. CDR3 residues: CASSLDDGPGTSGKNEQFF. The CDR3 DNA follows: TGTGCCAGCAGCTTAGATGACGGTCCCGGGACTAGCGGTAAAAATGAGCAGTTCTTC.

V is TRBV6-6 and J is TRBJ1-2; 7 bases agree with TRBD1. CDR1 is MNHNY and CDR2 is SVGAGI in the germline V gene (reference sequence). V gave up 6 bases and J gave up 4 bases; unmatched junction bases: 14. This CDR3 region has 16 residues. As DNA, the CDR3 is TGTGCCAGCAGGCAACGGGACAGAGGCCGGAGCTATGGCTACACCTTC. Translating gives CASRQRDRGRSYGYTF.

This clonotype appeared a single time. This rearrangement joins TRBV12-3 or TRBV12-4 to TRBJ2-2; D is undetermined. The CDR3 loop spans 15 amino acids. Trimming removed 3 bases at V and 3 bases at J, with 11 bases between. The CDR3 DNA follows: TGTGCCAGCAGTTTCAGGCAGCACGACACCGGGGAGCTGTTTTTT. This gives the protein CASSFRQHDTGELFF.